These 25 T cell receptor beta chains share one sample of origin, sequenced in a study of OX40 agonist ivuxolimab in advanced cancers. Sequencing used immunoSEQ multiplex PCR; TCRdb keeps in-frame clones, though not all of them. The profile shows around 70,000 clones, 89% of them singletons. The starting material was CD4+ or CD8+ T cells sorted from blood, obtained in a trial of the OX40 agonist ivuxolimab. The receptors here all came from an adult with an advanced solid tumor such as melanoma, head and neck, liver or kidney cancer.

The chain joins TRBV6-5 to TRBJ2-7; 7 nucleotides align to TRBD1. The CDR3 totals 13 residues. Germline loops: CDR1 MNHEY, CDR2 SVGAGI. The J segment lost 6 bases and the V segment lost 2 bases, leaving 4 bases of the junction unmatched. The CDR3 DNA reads TGTGCCAGCAGTTACGGGGACAGTTCCGAGCAGTACTTC. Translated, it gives CASSYGDSSEQYF.

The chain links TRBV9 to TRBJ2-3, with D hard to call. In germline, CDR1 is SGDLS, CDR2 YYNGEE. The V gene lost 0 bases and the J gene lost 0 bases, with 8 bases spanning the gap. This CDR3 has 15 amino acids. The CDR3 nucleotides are TGTGCCAGCAGCGTAGGGGTGGTGAGCACAGATACGCAGTATTTT. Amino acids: CASSVGVVSTDTQYF.

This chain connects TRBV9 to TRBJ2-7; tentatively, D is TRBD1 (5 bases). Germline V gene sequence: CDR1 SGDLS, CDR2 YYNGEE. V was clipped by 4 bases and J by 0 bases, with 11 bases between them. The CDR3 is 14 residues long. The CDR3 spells CASSWGTDSYEQYF. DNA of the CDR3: TGTGCCAGCAGCTGGGGCACCGACTCCTACGAGCAGTACTTC.

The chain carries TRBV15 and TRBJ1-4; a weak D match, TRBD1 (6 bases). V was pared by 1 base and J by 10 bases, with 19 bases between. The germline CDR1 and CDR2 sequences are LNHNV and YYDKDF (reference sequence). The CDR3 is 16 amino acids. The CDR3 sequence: CATSRAGGGLIGKLFF. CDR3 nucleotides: TGTGCCACCAGCAGAGCGGGAGGGGGTTTGATCGGAAAACTGTTTTTT. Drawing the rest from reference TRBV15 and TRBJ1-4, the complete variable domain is DAMVIQNPRYQVTQFGKPVTLSCSQTLNHNVMYWYQQKSSQAPKLLFHYYDKDFNNEADTPDNFQSRRPNTSFCFLDIRSPGLGDTAMYLCATSRAGGGLIGKLFFGSGTQLSVL.

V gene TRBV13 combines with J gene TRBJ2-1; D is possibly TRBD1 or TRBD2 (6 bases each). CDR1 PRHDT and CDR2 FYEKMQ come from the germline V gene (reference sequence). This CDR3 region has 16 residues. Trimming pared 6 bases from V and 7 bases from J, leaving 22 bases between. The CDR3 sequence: CASSPDRAGAGNEQFF. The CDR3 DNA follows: TGTGCCAGCAGTCCGGATAGGGCAGGGGCGGGGAATGAGCAGTTCTTC.

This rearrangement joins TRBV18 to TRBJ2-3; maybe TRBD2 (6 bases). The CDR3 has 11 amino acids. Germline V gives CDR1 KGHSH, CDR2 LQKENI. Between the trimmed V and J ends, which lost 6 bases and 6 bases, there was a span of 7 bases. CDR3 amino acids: CASSAGDTQYF. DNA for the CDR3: TGTGCCAGCTCCGCGGGGGATACGCAGTATTTT.

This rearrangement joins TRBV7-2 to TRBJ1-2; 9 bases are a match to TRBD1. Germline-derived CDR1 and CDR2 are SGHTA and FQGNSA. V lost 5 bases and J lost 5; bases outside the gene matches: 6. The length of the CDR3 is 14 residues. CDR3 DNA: TGTGCCAGCAGCCCTAGGACAGGGGAGTATGGCTACACCTTC. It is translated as CASSPRTGEYGYTF.

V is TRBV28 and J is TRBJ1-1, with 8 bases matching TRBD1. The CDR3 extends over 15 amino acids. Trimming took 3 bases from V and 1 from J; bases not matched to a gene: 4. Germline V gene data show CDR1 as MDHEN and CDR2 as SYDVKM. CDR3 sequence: CASSFLDRGNTEAFF. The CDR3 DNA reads TGTGCCAGCAGTTTTCTCGACAGGGGGAACACTGAAGCTTTCTTT.

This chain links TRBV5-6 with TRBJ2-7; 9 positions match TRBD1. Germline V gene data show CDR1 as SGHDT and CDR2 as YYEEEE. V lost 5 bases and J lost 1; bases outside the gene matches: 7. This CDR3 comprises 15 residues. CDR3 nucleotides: TGTGCCAGCAGTTCCCCGGGACAGGGATCCTACGAGCAGTACTTC. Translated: CASSSPGQGSYEQYF. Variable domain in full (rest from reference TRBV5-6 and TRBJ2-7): DAGVTQSPTHLIKTRGQQVTLRCSPKSGHDTVSWYQQALGQGPQFIFQYYEEEERQRGNFPDRFSGHQFPNYSSELNVNALLLGDSALYLCASSSPGQGSYEQYFGPGTRLTVT.

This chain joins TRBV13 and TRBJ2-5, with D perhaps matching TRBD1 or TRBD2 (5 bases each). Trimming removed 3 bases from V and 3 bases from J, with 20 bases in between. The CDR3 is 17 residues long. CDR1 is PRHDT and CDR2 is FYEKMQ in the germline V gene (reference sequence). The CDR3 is CASSFDPGTENEETQYF. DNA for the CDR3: TGTGCCAGCAGCTTCGACCCCGGGACGGAAAACGAAGAGACCCAGTACTTC.

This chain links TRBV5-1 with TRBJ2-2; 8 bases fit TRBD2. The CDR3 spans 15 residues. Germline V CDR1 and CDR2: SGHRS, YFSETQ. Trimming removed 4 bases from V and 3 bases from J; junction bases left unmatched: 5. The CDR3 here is CASSPGGVDTGELFF. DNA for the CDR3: TGCGCCAGCAGCCCCGGGGGGGTGGACACCGGGGAGCTGTTTTTT. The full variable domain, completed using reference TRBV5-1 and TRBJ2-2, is KAGVTQTPRYLIKTRGQQVTLSCSPISGHRSVSWYQQTPGQGLQFLFEYFSETQRNKGNFPGRFSGRQFSNSRSEMNVSTLELGDSALYLCASSPGGVDTGELFFGEGSRLTVL.

As DNA, the CDR3 is TGTGCCAGCAGCCCCGGCACCTATGGCTACACCTTC. Its translation is CASSPGTYGYTF. This chain uses TRBV5-6 with TRBJ1-2; D call uncertain. V was trimmed by 4 bases and J by 4 bases, leaving 8 bases between them. The CDR3 length is 12 residues. Germline V gene lookup returns CDR1 SGHDT and CDR2 YYEEEE.

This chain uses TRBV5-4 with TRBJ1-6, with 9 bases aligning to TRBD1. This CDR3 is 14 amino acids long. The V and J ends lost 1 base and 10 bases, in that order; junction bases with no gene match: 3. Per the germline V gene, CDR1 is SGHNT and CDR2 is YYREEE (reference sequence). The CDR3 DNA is TGTGCCAGCAGCTTGCGACAGGGGGAGTCACCCCTCCACTTT. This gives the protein CASSLRQGESPLHF.

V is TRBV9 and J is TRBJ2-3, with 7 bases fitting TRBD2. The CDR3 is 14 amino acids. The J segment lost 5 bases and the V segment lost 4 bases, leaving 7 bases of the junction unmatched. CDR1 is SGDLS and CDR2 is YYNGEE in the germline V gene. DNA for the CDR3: TGTGCCAGCAGCTTCAGACTAGCAGGAGATACGCAGTATTTT. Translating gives CASSFRLAGDTQYF.

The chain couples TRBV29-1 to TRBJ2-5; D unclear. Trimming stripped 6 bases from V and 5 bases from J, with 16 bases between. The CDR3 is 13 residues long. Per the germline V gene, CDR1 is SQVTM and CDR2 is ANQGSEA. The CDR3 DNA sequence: TGCAGCGTGATGGTTCAATTGGGGGAGACCCAGTACTTC. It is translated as CSVMVQLGETQYF.

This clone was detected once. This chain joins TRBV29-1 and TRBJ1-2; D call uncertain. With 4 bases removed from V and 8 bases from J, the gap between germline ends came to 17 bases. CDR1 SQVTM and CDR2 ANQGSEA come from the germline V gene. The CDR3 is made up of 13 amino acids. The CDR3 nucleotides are TGCAGCGTTGGGACGGAGAACATAGGGGGCTACACCTTC. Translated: CSVGTENIGGYTF.

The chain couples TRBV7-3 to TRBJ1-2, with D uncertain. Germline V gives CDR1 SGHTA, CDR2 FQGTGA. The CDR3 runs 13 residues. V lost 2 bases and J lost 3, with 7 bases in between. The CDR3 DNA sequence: TGTGCCAGCAGCTTAGCCGGGGACTATGGCTACACCTTC. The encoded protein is CASSLAGDYGYTF.

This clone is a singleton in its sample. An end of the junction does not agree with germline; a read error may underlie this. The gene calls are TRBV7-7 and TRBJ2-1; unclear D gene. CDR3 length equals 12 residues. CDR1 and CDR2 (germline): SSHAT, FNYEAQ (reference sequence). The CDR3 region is CASSPQGGEQFF. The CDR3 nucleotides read TGTGCTAGCAGCCCCCAAGGCGGTGAGCAGTTCTTC. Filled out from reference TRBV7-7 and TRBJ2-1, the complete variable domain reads GAGVSQSPRYKVTKRGQDVTLRCDPISSHATLYWYQQALGQGPEFLTYFNYEAQPDKSGLPSDRFSAERPEGSISTLTIQRTEQRDSAMYRCASSPQGGEQFFGPGTRLTVL.

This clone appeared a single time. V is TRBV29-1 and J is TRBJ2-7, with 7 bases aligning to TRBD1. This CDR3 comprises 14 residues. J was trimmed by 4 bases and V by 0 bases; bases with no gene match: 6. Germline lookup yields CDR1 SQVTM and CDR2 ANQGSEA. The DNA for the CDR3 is TGCAGCGTTGAAGATACGGACAGGAGTTACGAGCAGTACTTC. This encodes CSVEDTDRSYEQYF.

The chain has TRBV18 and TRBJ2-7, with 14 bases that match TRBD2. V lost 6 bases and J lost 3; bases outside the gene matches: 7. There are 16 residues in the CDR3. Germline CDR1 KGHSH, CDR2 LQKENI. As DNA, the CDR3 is TGTGCCAGCTCCCCGGGACTAGCGGGGGCCCTCTACGAGCAGTACTTC. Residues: CASSPGLAGALYEQYF.

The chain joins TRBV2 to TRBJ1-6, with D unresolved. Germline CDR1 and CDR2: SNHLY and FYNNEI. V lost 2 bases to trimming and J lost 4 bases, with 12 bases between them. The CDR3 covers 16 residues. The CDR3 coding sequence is TGTGCCAGCAGTGAAAGGGAAAGTTTTTATAATTCACCCCTCCACTTT. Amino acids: CASSERESFYNSPLHF.

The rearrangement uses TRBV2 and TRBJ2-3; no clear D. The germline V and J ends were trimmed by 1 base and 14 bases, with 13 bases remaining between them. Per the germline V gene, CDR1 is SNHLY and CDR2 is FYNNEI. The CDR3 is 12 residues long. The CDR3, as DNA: TGTGCCAGCAGTGAAGAGAACCCCGGCGGGTATTTT. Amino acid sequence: CASSEENPGGYF.

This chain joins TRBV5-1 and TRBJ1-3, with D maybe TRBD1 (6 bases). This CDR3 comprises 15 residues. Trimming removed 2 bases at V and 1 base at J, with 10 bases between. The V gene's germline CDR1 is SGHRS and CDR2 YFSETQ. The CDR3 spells CASSLGGLSGNTIYF. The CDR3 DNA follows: TGCGCCAGCAGCTTAGGGGGATTGTCTGGAAACACCATATATTTT.

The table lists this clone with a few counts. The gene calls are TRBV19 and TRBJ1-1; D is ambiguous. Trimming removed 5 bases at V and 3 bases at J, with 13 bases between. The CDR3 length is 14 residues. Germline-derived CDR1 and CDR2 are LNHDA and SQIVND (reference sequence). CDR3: CASSPPQAYTEAFF. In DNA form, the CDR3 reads TGTGCCAGTAGTCCACCCCAGGCCTACACTGAAGCTTTCTTT.

CDR3 amino acids: CASSSSGGASFSGNTIYF. As DNA, the CDR3 is TGTGCCAGCAGCAGCTCGGGAGGGGCCTCTTTCTCTGGAAACACCATATATTTT. This chain connects TRBV28 to TRBJ1-3, with a possible D match to TRBD1 (5 bases). Germline CDR1 is MDHEN and CDR2 is SYDVKM. The CDR3 is made up of 18 amino acids. V was trimmed by 6 bases and J by 0 bases, leaving 21 bases between them.